What follows are 22 T cell receptor beta chains derived from one specimen sequenced in a study of CD8 T cells in ankylosing spondylitis. MiXCR was run by TCRdb on the 5' RACE reads, yielding one entry per CDR3 protein. The data show approximately 240,000 distinct CDR3 sequences, with around 25% seen just once and more than 0.6% held by the top ten. Sample: blood, either unsorted or a sorted T cell fraction (not recorded which). The receptors stem from a male donor with ankylosing spondylitis or in good health (not recorded which).

This clonotype was recorded at least ten times. This chain links TRBV5-1 with TRBJ2-2; D gene uncertain. The CDR3 totals 13 residues. Germline CDR1 SGHRS, CDR2 YFSETQ. Trimming removed 6 bases from V and 4 bases from J, with 10 bases in between. The CDR3 DNA follows: TGCGCCAGCATCGGCGGCGGCACCGGGGAGCTGTTTTTT. This translates into CASIGGGTGELFF. Together with reference TRBV5-1 and TRBJ2-2, the CDR3 gives the full variable domain: KAGVTQTPRYLIKTRGQQVTLSCSPISGHRSVSWYQQTPGQGLQFLFEYFSETQRNKGNFPGRFSGRQFSNSRSEMNVSTLELGDSALYLCASIGGGTGELFFGEGSRLTVL.

V and J are TRBV29-1 and TRBJ2-3, with a tentative D call TRBD1 (6 bases). Trimming left V 6 bases short and J 8 bases short, with 15 bases between. Germline lookup yields CDR1 SQVTM and CDR2 ANQGSEA. The CDR3 is made up of 12 amino acids. Written as DNA, the CDR3 is TGCAGCGTGAAGCCCCAACAGGGTACGCAGTATTTT. This encodes CSVKPQQGTQYF.

The chain's CDR3 is CASSPTFETQYF. The CDR3 DNA reads TGTGCCAGCAGTCCGACGTTCGAGACCCAGTACTTC. The chain has TRBV6-6 and TRBJ2-5; D gene ambiguous. This CDR3 has 12 amino acids. Trimming took off 5 bases at V and 5 bases at J, with 9 bases between the two ends. Germline values: CDR1 MNHNY, CDR2 SVGAGI (reference sequence).

This clonotype appeared a few times. This chain links TRBV20-1 with TRBJ2-5; 12 nucleotides match TRBD1. The ends lost 3 bases at V and 5 bases at J; junction bases unmatched: 7. Looked up from germline, CDR1 is DFQATT and CDR2 is SNEGSKA (reference sequence). This CDR3 is 15 amino acids long. CDR3 coding DNA: TGCAGTGCTAGGGGGCCGGGACAGGGGGCGGAGACCCAGTACTTC. As protein: CSARGPGQGAETQYF.

This chain joins TRBV10-3 and TRBJ2-1; 7 bases fit TRBD1. Per germline, CDR1 ENHRY and CDR2 SYGVKD. With 10 bases clipped from V and 8 bases from J, the junction kept 11 bases outside the gene matches. This CDR3 comprises 13 residues. DNA of the CDR3: TGTGCCACCTCAGGACAGGTGGGCTATGAGCAGTTCTTC. As protein: CATSGQVGYEQFF.

This clonotype was found many times. V is TRBV20-1 and J is TRBJ2-7; 9 bases fit TRBD2. The CDR3 is 15 amino acids. Trimming took 0 bases from V and 2 from J; bases not matched to a gene: 5. Germline CDR1 reads DFQATT; CDR2 reads SNEGSKA (reference sequence). Written as DNA, the CDR3 is TGCAGTGCTAGAGATCCGGCTAGCGGGACCTACGAGCAGTACTTC. It encodes CSARDPASGTYEQYF.

This clonotype was seen at least ten times. The CDR3 spells CSATGVFNEQYF. The CDR3 DNA is TGCAGCGCGACAGGGGTTTTCAACGAGCAGTACTTC. The V and J genes are TRBV29-1 and TRBJ2-7; TRBD1 matches at 8 bases. In germline, CDR1 is SQVTM, CDR2 ANQGSEA. Trimming at V came to 7 bases and at J to 5 bases, leaving 7 bases not matched to a gene. The CDR3 consists of 12 residues.

This clonotype was counted between two and nine times. V and J are TRBV20-1 and TRBJ2-7; D is possibly TRBD2 (8 bases). The CDR3 has 13 residues. Germline CDR1 DFQATT, CDR2 SNEGSKA (reference sequence). The CDR3 loop reads CSPKGAGGYEQYF. For the CDR3, the DNA is TGCTCCCCTAAGGGGGCGGGGGGCTACGAGCAGTACTTC.

The J gene is TRBJ2-5, the V gene TRBV12-3 or TRBV12-4, with 8 nucleotides matching TRBD2. V gave up 7 bases and J gave up 1 base; unmatched junction bases: 5. The CDR3 contains 14 residues. CDR3 residues: CASKPGGAQETQYF. The CDR3 DNA sequence: TGTGCCAGCAAACCGGGGGGGGCCCAAGAGACCCAGTACTTC.

This chain links TRBV19 with TRBJ1-2; D gene unclear. This CDR3 is 15 amino acids long. CDR1 LNHDA and CDR2 SQIVND come from the germline V gene (reference sequence). Between the trimmed V and J ends, which lost 5 bases and 1 base, there was a span of 14 bases. The CDR3 loop reads CASSPRRERNYGYTF. CDR3 nucleotide sequence: TGTGCCAGTAGTCCCAGGCGGGAGCGTAACTATGGCTACACCTTC.

The V call is TRBV25-1, the J call TRBJ2-5; D is ambiguous. In germline, CDR1 is MGHDK, CDR2 SYGVNS. The CDR3 runs to 15 residues. V was pared by 3 bases and J by 3 bases, with 14 bases between. Here the CDR3 reads CASSEARGPEETQYF. CDR3 DNA: TGTGCCAGCAGTGAGGCGCGCGGTCCGGAAGAGACCCAGTACTTC.

This clonotype showed up many times. The V call is TRBV20-1, the J call TRBJ2-3, with D possibly matching TRBD1 (5 bases). The CDR3 has 13 amino acids. With 1 base removed from V and 8 bases from J, the gap between germline ends came to 13 bases. The germline CDR1 and CDR2 sequences are DFQATT and SNEGSKA (reference sequence). This CDR3 is CSARAPFQGTQYF. The CDR3 coding sequence is TGCAGTGCTAGAGCACCTTTTCAGGGTACGCAGTATTTT.

This chain joins TRBV6-1 and TRBJ2-5; the D call may be TRBD1 or TRBD2 (5 bases each). Trimming pared 6 bases from V and 4 bases from J, leaving 12 bases between. This CDR3 region has 13 residues. Germline V CDR1 and CDR2: MNHNS, SASEGT. The CDR3 sequence is CASRSPGTETQYF. The CDR3 DNA reads as TGTGCCAGCAGATCACCCGGGACAGAGACCCAGTACTTC.

This clonotype was counted only a few times. V and J are TRBV3-1 and TRBJ2-1, with D perhaps matching TRBD1 (5 bases). V lost 1 base, J lost 10 bases, and 8 bases lay in between. Germline V gene sequence: CDR1 LGHDT, CDR2 YNNKEL (reference sequence). CDR3 length equals 12 residues. In DNA form, the CDR3 reads TGTGCCAGCAGCCAAGCGAGACAGGAGCAGTTCTTC. Amino acid sequence: CASSQARQEQFF.

Ten or more counts support this clonotype. The chain joins TRBV20-1 to TRBJ2-3; possible D gene TRBD1, 5 bases. The CDR3 has 14 amino acids. V lost 0 bases and J 6 bases, leaving 13 bases between the germline ends. The germline CDR1 and CDR2 sequences are DFQATT and SNEGSKA (reference sequence). CDR3: CSARDEDKLDTQYF. DNA of the CDR3: TGCAGTGCTAGAGATGAGGACAAGCTTGATACGCAGTATTTT.

This clonotype was recorded a few times. J is TRBJ1-2 and V is TRBV20-1; 9 positions agree with TRBD1. V dropped 6 bases and J dropped 3; count of bases not matched to a gene: 5. This CDR3 is 13 amino acids long. In germline, CDR1 is DFQATT, CDR2 SNEGSKA (reference sequence). This chain's CDR3 is CSAWTGEDYGYTF. CDR3 DNA: TGCAGTGCGTGGACAGGGGAGGACTATGGCTACACCTTC.

DNA of the CDR3: TGTGCCACCAGTGATTTGGGGGGACCGCAAGAGACCCAGTACTTC. The encoded protein is CATSDLGGPQETQYF. The chain has TRBV24-1 and TRBJ2-5; D is tentatively TRBD1 or TRBD2 (5 bases each). This CDR3 spans 15 amino acids. Germline V CDR1 and CDR2: KGHDR, SFDVKD. V was cut by 0 bases and J by 2 bases, with 9 bases left in between.

V gene TRBV18 combines with J gene TRBJ2-7; 11 nucleotides line up with TRBD1. Germline trimming cut 1 base from V and 3 bases from J; bases unmatched to any gene: 5. This CDR3 contains 16 residues. The germline V gene has CDR1 KGHSH and CDR2 LQKENI. As DNA, the CDR3 is TGTGCCAGCTCACCACTAAAGGGACAGGGGGTCTACGAGCAGTACTTC. Residues: CASSPLKGQGVYEQYF.

This clonotype was seen many times. The chain couples TRBV12-3 or TRBV12-4 to TRBJ1-2, with D tentatively TRBD1 (6 bases). This CDR3 contains 14 residues. Trimming took 8 bases from V and 5 from J, leaving 18 bases between them. The CDR3 spells CASSSDAGDYGYTF. The DNA of the CDR3 is TGTGCCAGCTCATCGGACGCAGGGGATTATGGCTACACCTTC.

This chain links TRBV5-1 with TRBJ2-3; TRBD1 is a possible D gene (6 bases). Trimming removed 0 bases from V and 2 bases from J, with 10 bases in between. The CDR3 covers 15 residues. Germline V gene sequence: CDR1 SGHRS, CDR2 YFSETQ. The CDR3 reads CASSLVGQSTDTQYF. As DNA, the CDR3 is TGCGCCAGCAGCTTGGTAGGACAGTCCACAGATACGCAGTATTTT.

This clonotype was seen more than once but under ten times. The chain links TRBV6-5 to TRBJ2-3; maybe TRBD2 (5 bases). The CDR3 is made up of 19 amino acids. The ends were cut back, 6 bases at V and 0 bases at J, with 25 bases in the middle. The germline V gene has CDR1 MNHEY and CDR2 SVGAGI. The CDR3 sequence: CASRFTRLMSRVSTDTQYF. In DNA, the CDR3 is TGTGCCAGCAGATTTACTCGATTGATGTCGCGGGTCAGCACAGATACGCAGTATTTT.

This clonotype was detected only a few times. J is TRBJ2-7 and V is TRBV27; TRBD1 agrees at 7 bases. The CDR3 is 15 amino acids. Germline values: CDR1 MNHEY, CDR2 SMNVEV (reference sequence). Trimming removed 4 bases from V and 0 bases from J; junction bases left unmatched: 6. This CDR3 is CASSSRDRGSYEQYF. Here the CDR3 DNA reads TGTGCCAGCAGTTCCCGGGACAGAGGCTCCTACGAGCAGTACTTC.